These 25 T cell receptor beta chains came from one sample sequenced in a study of T-cell memory formation after mild COVID-19. MiXCR was run by TCRdb on the 5' RACE reads, yielding one entry per CDR3 protein. The sample has some 450,000 distinct CDR3 sequences; around 17% are singletons. Material for sequencing was PBMCs or a T cell subset sorted from them (not recorded which). The receptors derive from a man younger than 35 who had mild COVID-19 (a few samples of this study predate the infection). Cell type and time point are not known.

This clonotype was seen more than once but under ten times. J is TRBJ1-2 and V is TRBV6-6, with a weak D call TRBD1 (5 bases). Germline CDR1 is MNHNY and CDR2 is SVGAGI (reference sequence). The CDR3 length is 16 residues. Trimming took 0 bases from V and 9 from J, leaving 20 bases between them. CDR3 coding DNA: TGTGCCAGCAGTTACTCTACTTCCGGGACCCGAGGAAGCTACACCTTC. It specifies CASSYSTSGTRGSYTF.

This clonotype was seen only a few times. The CDR3 DNA sequence: TGTGCCAGCAGGTCACAGGGTTACGAGCAGTACGTC. Its protein product is CASRSQGYEQYV. The chain couples TRBV28 to TRBJ2-7; tentatively, D is TRBD1 (6 bases). V shed 6 bases and J shed 4 bases, with 10 bases lying between them. Germline values: CDR1 MDHEN, CDR2 SYDVKM. CDR3 length: 12 amino acids.

The chain combines TRBV6-5 with TRBJ2-5; TRBD2 might be the D (5 bases). CDR1 is MNHEY and CDR2 is SVGAGI in the germline V gene. The CDR3 spans 15 residues. V was shortened by 2 bases and J by 4 bases, with 14 bases between the two germline ends. The CDR3 spells CASSYGSRPGETQYF. CDR3 coding DNA: TGTGCCAGCAGTTACGGGAGCCGGCCGGGAGAGACCCAGTACTTC.

This CDR3 is CASSAIQNTEAFF. The CDR3 coding sequence is TGTGCCAGCAGCGCCATACAGAACACTGAAGCTTTCTTT. This chain links TRBV7-9 with TRBJ1-1; D unclear. The CDR3 is made up of 13 amino acids. V was shortened by 5 bases and J by 1 base, with 8 bases between the two germline ends. Germline V gene sequence: CDR1 SEHNR, CDR2 FQNEAQ (reference sequence).

This clonotype appeared many times. The chain is built from TRBV7-2 and TRBJ1-5; D not resolved. The germline gives CDR1 SGHTA, CDR2 FQGNSA. Trimming took off 4 bases at V and 0 bases at J, with 10 bases between the two ends. The CDR3 extends over 15 amino acids. The CDR3 sequence is CASSWYRVSNQPQHF. The DNA for the CDR3 is TGTGCCAGCAGCTGGTATCGCGTTAGCAATCAGCCCCAGCATTTT.

This clonotype showed up many times. The J gene is TRBJ1-5, the V gene TRBV7-2, with D perhaps matching TRBD1 (5 bases). The CDR3 spans 13 residues. Germline values: CDR1 SGHTA, CDR2 FQGNSA. The V end lost 5 bases, the J end lost 9 bases, and 14 bases lay between the germline ends. The CDR3 protein is CASSIGGVRPQHF. In DNA form, the CDR3 reads TGTGCCAGCAGCATAGGAGGGGTGAGGCCCCAGCATTTT.

The V call is TRBV3-1, the J call TRBJ2-3; no clear D. With 0 bases removed from V and 3 bases from J, the gap between germline ends came to 4 bases. Looked up from germline, CDR1 is LGHDT and CDR2 is YNNKEL (reference sequence). The CDR3 runs to 13 residues. CDR3 sequence: CASSQERTDTQYF. The CDR3 nucleotides are TGTGCCAGCAGCCAAGAGCGGACAGATACGCAGTATTTT.

This clonotype was picked up a small number of times. In DNA, the CDR3 is TGTGCCAGCAGTTACTCGATAACCCTGGGGGCGCTGAACACTGAAGCTTTCTTT. This sequence encodes CASSYSITLGALNTEAFF. This chain uses TRBV6-5 with TRBJ1-1; possible D gene TRBD1, 6 bases. V was cut by 0 bases and J by 0 bases, with 17 bases left in between. CDR3 length: 18 amino acids. Germline-derived CDR1 and CDR2 are MNHEY and SVGAGI.

In its sample, this clonotype was seen many times. The V gene is TRBV11-2, the J gene TRBJ2-5, with D possibly matching TRBD2 (5 bases). Trimming cost V 4 bases and J 1 base, with 10 bases left between them. CDR1 is SGHAT, CDR2 FQNNGV, per germline. This CDR3 has 14 amino acids. The CDR3 spells CASSWRTTQETQYF. In DNA, the CDR3 is TGTGCCAGCAGCTGGAGGACCACCCAAGAGACCCAGTACTTC.

This clonotype occurred a few times. This chain joins TRBV7-9 and TRBJ1-4; TRBD1 might be the D (5 bases). Germline CDR1 and CDR2: SEHNR and FQNEAQ (reference sequence). V dropped 5 bases and J dropped 7 bases, with 11 bases sitting between them. CDR3 length equals 13 residues. The CDR3 sequence is CASSKAGSEKLFF. CDR3 bases: TGTGCCAGCAGCAAGGCAGGGTCTGAAAAACTGTTTTTT.

CDR3 residues: CSASIARLGGEQFF. CDR3 DNA sequence: TGCAGTGCTAGTATAGCCCGGTTGGGGGGTGAGCAGTTCTTC. The V call is TRBV20-1, the J call TRBJ2-1; D possibly corresponds to TRBD2 (6 bases). The V gene's germline CDR1 is DFQATT and CDR2 SNEGSKA (reference sequence). V lost 3 bases and J lost 9, with 18 bases in between. This CDR3 is built from 14 residues.

The chain combines TRBV6-6 with TRBJ2-4; no firm D call. Germline V gene data show CDR1 as MNHNY and CDR2 as SVGAGI (reference sequence). Between the trimmed V and J ends, which lost 2 bases and 13 bases, there was a span of 15 bases. The CDR3 spans 13 residues. CDR3 sequence (DNA): TGTGCCAGCAGTTACCCCCCGTCCGGAGAACAGTACTTC. Translated, it gives CASSYPPSGEQYF.

This clonotype was detected only once. The chain is built from TRBV5-1 and TRBJ1-3; D unclear. The V end was cut by 7 bases, the J end by 0 bases, with 17 bases between. CDR1 and CDR2 (germline): SGHRS, YFSETQ. There are 16 residues in the CDR3. CDR3 nucleotide sequence: TGCGCCAGCTCCCCCGCAGGTTTGAACTCTGGAAACACCATATATTTT. Translating it yields CASSPAGLNSGNTIYF.

This clonotype appeared a few times. An end of the junction does not agree with germline; a read error may underlie this. V is TRBV7-2 and J is TRBJ1-2; 7 bases align to TRBD1. Germline CDR1 is SGHTA and CDR2 is FQGNSA. The CDR3 covers 15 residues. CDR3 nucleotides: TGTGCCAGCAGCTTAGTCCGAGGACAGGCAACTATGGTTGACTTC. It translates to CASSLVRGQATMVDF.

This clonotype was seen many times. The chain combines TRBV6-1 with TRBJ1-2, with 8 positions matching TRBD1. The CDR3 length is 15 residues. The germline V gene encodes CDR1 MNHNS and CDR2 SASEGT. The V and J ends lost 2 bases and 7 bases, in that order; junction bases with no gene match: 9. The DNA of the CDR3 is TGTGCCAGCAGTGAATCAGGGCAGGGGGCTGGTGGCTACACCTTC. Translating it yields CASSESGQGAGGYTF.

V usage is TRBV29-1 and J usage is TRBJ1-1; D is unresolved. This CDR3 spans 11 amino acids. In germline, CDR1 is SQVTM, CDR2 ANQGSEA. Trimming cost V 6 bases and J 0 bases, with 5 bases left between them. CDR3 bases: TGCAGCGTCGTCCTGAACACTGAAGCTTTCTTT. Translated, it gives CSVVLNTEAFF.

This clonotype has just a few counts. V and J are TRBV29-1 and TRBJ2-1; TRBD1 aligns across 9 bases. With V trimmed by 6 bases and J by 4 bases, 7 bases remained unmatched. Per germline, CDR1 SQVTM and CDR2 ANQGSEA. This CDR3 has 14 amino acids. CDR3 nucleotide sequence: TGCAGCGTCTCCCGGGACAGGGATTACAATGAGCAGTTCTTC. Its protein is CSVSRDRDYNEQFF.

This clonotype was seen many times. The V call is TRBV7-2, the J call TRBJ1-5; D possibly corresponds to TRBD1 (5 bases). Germline assignment: CDR1 SGHTA and CDR2 FQGNSA. This CDR3 spans 14 amino acids. Trimming cost V 5 bases and J 5 bases, with 13 bases left between them. This CDR3 is CASSVGAGDQPQHF. In DNA form, the CDR3 reads TGTGCCAGCAGCGTAGGGGCGGGGGATCAGCCCCAGCATTTT. Full variable domain (missing parts from reference TRBV7-2 and TRBJ1-5): GAGVSQSPSNKVTEKGKDVELRCDPISGHTALYWYRQSLGQGLEFLIYFQGNSAPDKSGLPSDRFSAERTGGSVSTLTIQRTQQEDSAVYLCASSVGAGDQPQHFGDGTRLSIL.

The chain is built from TRBV7-3 and TRBJ2-3; TRBD2 matches 13 bases. The trim removed 5 bases at V and 4 bases at J, leaving 6 bases unmatched. The CDR3 contains 16 residues. From germline, CDR1 is SGHTA and CDR2 FQGTGA. DNA of the CDR3: TGTGCCAGCAGCCAAGGGACTAGCGGGACCTCAGATACGCAGTATTTT. Translation: CASSQGTSGTSDTQYF.

This clonotype was seen only a few times. This chain links TRBV5-1 with TRBJ2-2; TRBD1 matches 12 bases. The CDR3 is made up of 15 amino acids. Trimming cost V 4 bases and J 5 bases; bases outside gene matches: 3. Germline-derived CDR1 and CDR2 are SGHRS and YFSETQ. This CDR3 is CASSPGQGATGELFF. The CDR3 DNA follows: TGCGCCAGCAGCCCGGGACAGGGGGCAACCGGGGAGCTGTTTTTT.

The chain uses TRBV5-1 and TRBJ2-5; 8 nucleotides agree with TRBD1. CDR3 length: 14 residues. The germline V gene encodes CDR1 SGHRS and CDR2 YFSETQ. V lost 4 bases and J lost 3; bases outside the gene matches: 5. Written as DNA, the CDR3 is TGCGCCAGCAGCGGGGGACAGGTGGAAGAGACCCAGTACTTC. It codes for CASSGGQVEETQYF.

This clonotype was counted a few times. The CDR3 region is CSAERDREDPSNQPQHF. Here the CDR3 DNA reads TGCAGTGCCGAACGGGACCGTGAAGACCCTAGCAATCAGCCCCAGCATTTT. This rearrangement joins TRBV20-1 to TRBJ1-5; D is perhaps TRBD1 (5 bases). V lost 6 bases and J lost 0, with 21 bases in between. CDR3 length: 17 amino acids. CDR1 is DFQATT, CDR2 SNEGSKA, per germline (reference sequence).

This chain joins TRBV12-3 or TRBV12-4 and TRBJ2-1; D not certain. The CDR3 sequence is 12 residues long. With 6 bases removed from V and 9 bases from J, the gap between germline ends came to 12 bases. The CDR3, as DNA: TGTGCCAGCAGCCGTGGGTCGTTTGAGCAGTTCTTC. Translation: CASSRGSFEQFF.

The chain uses TRBV20-1 and TRBJ2-4, with 7 bases aligning to TRBD2. V shed 4 bases and J 6 bases; nucleotides not matched to a gene: 3. The V gene's germline CDR1 is DFQATT and CDR2 SNEGSKA (reference sequence). CDR3 length equals 12 residues. The CDR3 sequence is CSAKASGNIQYF. CDR3 DNA sequence: TGCAGTGCTAAGGCTAGCGGAAACATTCAGTACTTC.

In this sample, this clonotype turned up a few times. The chain employs TRBV2 and TRBJ2-7; 7 nucleotides align to TRBD2. Germline CDR1 reads SNHLY; CDR2 reads FYNNEI. Trimming at V came to 3 bases and at J to 0 bases, leaving 11 bases not matched to a gene. The CDR3 length is 17 residues. The CDR3 DNA reads TGTGCCAGCAGTGAGGGGAGGGGCGCAGATAGCTCCTACGAGCAGTACGTC. Translating it yields CASSEGRGADSSYEQYV.